The source of this TCR beta chain is a study of OX40 agonist ivuxolimab in advanced cancers. For the study at large: Patients received the agonistic anti-OX40 (CD134) antibody ivuxolimab.

The sampling schedule covered blood at baseline, cycle 4 day 1, and cycle 7 day 1. The V gene's germline CDR1 is LNHDA and CDR2 SQIVND (reference sequence). CDR3 length equals 14 residues. Trimming shortened V by 3 bases and J by 4 bases, and 10 bases separated the two germline ends. A word on this clone: Its antigen is not known.

Whole-study results and caveats: Normalized T-cell clonal expansion was also low in a subset of nonresponders. Doses of 0.1 to 3.0 mg/kg were accompanied by clonal expansion of CD4+ and CD8+ blood T cells by week 6.

Sequencing was performed with immunoSEQ multiplex PCR; in TCRdb, only in-frame clones are kept and a portion is missing. The sample includes around 85,000 clones, roughly nine tenths of them seen just once. This chain connects TRBV19 to TRBJ2-1; D perhaps matches TRBD2 (5 bases). This TCR derives from an adult with an advanced solid tumor such as melanoma, head and neck, liver or kidney cancer. The sequencing here drew on CD4+ or CD8+ T cells sorted from blood, taken in a trial of the OX40 agonist ivuxolimab. CDR3 sequence reads: CASSMGGHYNEQFF. CDR3 sequence (DNA): TGTGCCAGTAGTATGGGCGGGCATTACAATGAGCAGTTCTTC.